This is a list of T cell receptor beta chains from one sample in a study of regulatory T cells in long-lasting Graves disease. MiXCR, run by TCRdb on the multiplex PCR reads, gives a single entry per CDR3 protein. The sample lists roughly 610,000 distinct CDR3 sequences, 15% to 20% occurring once. These data also featured in a second study, about T cells in Graves' hyperthyroidism and ophthalmopathy.

The specimen comprised peripheral blood mononuclear cells (PBMCs), sampled at new diagnosis, from a patient treated with antithyroid drugs. All receptors come from a woman aged 25 to 39 with Graves disease. Both conserved end residues are part of each CDR3. Each record gives: V gene, D gene, clone size, J gene, CDR3 protein, CDR3 DNA. D genes are given only for firm matches. Clone size, where shown, is once, few, many, or a class for clones that have expanded.

v_call: TRBV7-2; d_call: TRBD2; clone_size: .; j_call: TRBJ2-5; cdr3_aa: CASSLPGLAGGLQETQYF; cdr3_nt: TGTGCCAGCAGCTTACCCGGTCTAGCGGGAGGACTCCAAGAGACCCAGTACTTC
v_call: TRBV20-1; d_call: TRBD2; clone_size: few; j_call: TRBJ2-5; cdr3_aa: CSAERGTQYF; cdr3_nt: TGCAGTGCAGAGCGGGGGACCCAGTACTTC
v_call: TRBV18; d_call: .; clone_size: .; j_call: TRBJ2-7; cdr3_aa: CASSPGGEGEQYF; cdr3_nt: TGTGCCAGCTCACCAGGTGGCGAGGGGGAGCAGTACTTC
v_call: TRBV3-1; d_call: TRBD1; clone_size: many; j_call: TRBJ2-7; cdr3_aa: CASSRQGYNYEQYF; cdr3_nt: TGTGCCAGCAGCCGACAGGGGTATAACTACGAGCAGTACTTC
v_call: TRBV24-1; d_call: .; clone_size: .; j_call: TRBJ1-5; cdr3_aa: CATSDGLGNQPQHF; cdr3_nt: TGTGCCACCAGTGATGGTTTGGGCAATCAGCCCCAGCATTTT
v_call: TRBV4-1; d_call: .; clone_size: .; j_call: TRBJ1-6; cdr3_aa: CASSQSGDSPLHF; cdr3_nt: TGCGCCAGCAGCCAATCAGGGGACTCACCCCTCCACTTT
v_call: TRBV3-1; d_call: .; clone_size: .; j_call: TRBJ2-7; cdr3_aa: CASSRLTWGNEQYF; cdr3_nt: TGTGCCAGCAGCCGTTTGACATGGGGCAACGAGCAGTACTTC
v_call: TRBV2; d_call: .; clone_size: many; j_call: TRBJ1-6; cdr3_aa: CASKTSAASYNSPLHF; cdr3_nt: TGTGCCAGCAAGACTTCAGCTGCCTCCTATAATTCACCCCTCCACTTT
v_call: TRBV29-1; d_call: .; clone_size: .; j_call: TRBJ1-1; cdr3_aa: CSVEGLGENTEAFF; cdr3_nt: TGCAGCGTTGAAGGTTTAGGAGAGAACACTGAAGCTTTCTTT
v_call: TRBV3-1; d_call: .; clone_size: many; j_call: TRBJ2-1; cdr3_aa: CASSRGWGSYNEQFF; cdr3_nt: TGTGCCAGCAGTCGGGGATGGGGATCCTACAATGAGCAGTTCTTC
v_call: TRBV18; d_call: .; clone_size: .; j_call: TRBJ2-7; cdr3_aa: CASSPRGDSRSYEQYF; cdr3_nt: TGTGCCAGCTCACCACGTGGCGACTCCCGCTCCTACGAGCAGTACTTC
v_call: TRBV18; d_call: .; clone_size: many; j_call: TRBJ1-4; cdr3_aa: CASSQRTNEKLFF; cdr3_nt: TGTGCCAGCTCACAGAGAACTAATGAAAAACTGTTTTTT
v_call: TRBV13; d_call: TRBD1; clone_size: .; j_call: TRBJ1-6; cdr3_aa: CASRGLTGNNSPLHF; cdr3_nt: TGTGCCAGCAGGGGACTGACAGGGAATAATTCACCCCTCCACTTT
v_call: TRBV5-1; d_call: .; clone_size: many; j_call: TRBJ2-1; cdr3_aa: CASSLDTGQGSYNEQFF; cdr3_nt: TGCGCCAGCAGCTTGGACACGGGGCAGGGGTCCTACAATGAGCAGTTCTTC
v_call: TRBV15; d_call: .; clone_size: .; j_call: TRBJ1-1; cdr3_aa: CATSTPGIGNTEAFF; cdr3_nt: TGTGCCACCAGCACCCCAGGGATAGGGAACACTGAAGCTTTCTTT
v_call: TRBV2; d_call: TRBD1; clone_size: .; j_call: TRBJ2-1; cdr3_aa: CASSEGTGAGEQFF; cdr3_nt: TGTGCCAGCAGTGAAGGAACAGGGGCTGGTGAGCAGTTCTTC
v_call: TRBV3-1; d_call: TRBD2; clone_size: few; j_call: TRBJ2-1; cdr3_aa: CASAEWGGLDEQFF; cdr3_nt: TGTGCCAGCGCAGAGTGGGGGGGTTTGGATGAGCAGTTCTTC
v_call: TRBV6-2/TRBV6-3; d_call: TRBD1; clone_size: .; j_call: TRBJ1-6; cdr3_aa: CASSKQGDSPLHF; cdr3_nt: TGTGCCAGCAGTAAACAGGGGGATTCACCCCTCCACTTT
v_call: TRBV3-1; d_call: .; clone_size: few; j_call: TRBJ1-2; cdr3_aa: CASSEAGQFNYGYTF; cdr3_nt: TGTGCCAGCAGTGAGGCAGGACAGTTTAACTATGGCTACACCTTC
v_call: TRBV29-1; d_call: .; clone_size: many; j_call: TRBJ1-1; cdr3_aa: CSASIGVNTEAFF; cdr3_nt: TGCAGCGCCTCGATCGGGGTGAACACTGAAGCTTTCTTT
v_call: TRBV9; d_call: TRBD2; clone_size: once; j_call: TRBJ2-4; cdr3_aa: CASSGGGGDIQYF; cdr3_nt: TGTGCCAGCAGCGGCGGCGGGGGGGACATTCAGTACTTC
v_call: TRBV6-1; d_call: TRBD1; clone_size: .; j_call: TRBJ2-3; cdr3_aa: CASSPGTGLVEQYF; cdr3_nt: TGTGCCAGCAGTCCCGGGACAGGGTTGGTCGAGCAGTATTTT
v_call: TRBV11-2; d_call: TRBD1; clone_size: many; j_call: TRBJ2-1; cdr3_aa: CASSLRNDRAGPYNEQFF; cdr3_nt: TGTGCCAGCAGCTTACGTAACGACAGGGCAGGGCCGTACAATGAGCAGTTCTTC
v_call: TRBV2; d_call: TRBD1; clone_size: many; j_call: TRBJ2-7; cdr3_aa: CASKPQGVVSYEQYF; cdr3_nt: TGTGCCAGCAAACCCCAGGGGGTAGTATCCTACGAGCAGTACTTC
v_call: TRBV20-1; d_call: TRBD2; clone_size: .; j_call: TRBJ2-1; cdr3_aa: CSATGTSGLSHEQFF; cdr3_nt: TGCAGTGCTACCGGGACTAGCGGGCTTTCCCATGAGCAGTTCTTC
v_call: TRBV30; d_call: TRBD1; clone_size: few; j_call: TRBJ1-2; cdr3_aa: CAWEWYRTGIEYGYTF; cdr3_nt: TGTGCCTGGGAGTGGTACAGGACAGGGATTGAGTATGGCTACACCTTC
v_call: TRBV3-1; d_call: TRBD1; clone_size: many; j_call: TRBJ2-1; cdr3_aa: CASSQAGQFYDEQFF; cdr3_nt: TGTGCCAGCAGCCAAGCGGGACAGTTTTACGATGAGCAGTTCTTC
v_call: TRBV3-1; d_call: .; clone_size: few; j_call: TRBJ1-6; cdr3_aa: CASSQVGMGSPLHF; cdr3_nt: TGTGCCAGCAGCCAAGTAGGGATGGGTTCACCCCTCCACTTT
v_call: TRBV18; d_call: TRBD1; clone_size: .; j_call: TRBJ1-2; cdr3_aa: CASSPLSGQVDYGYTF; cdr3_nt: TGTGCCAGCTCACCACTTTCGGGACAGGTCGACTATGGCTACACCTTC
v_call: TRBV6-1; d_call: .; clone_size: .; j_call: TRBJ1-6; cdr3_aa: CASKAQYNSPLHF; cdr3_nt: TGTGCCAGCAAGGCACAATATAATTCACCCCTCCACTTT
v_call: TRBV29-1; d_call: .; clone_size: many; j_call: TRBJ1-2; cdr3_aa: CSVGGEAGPNYGYTF; cdr3_nt: TGCAGCGTTGGAGGAGAGGCTGGACCTAACTATGGCTACACCTTC
v_call: TRBV2; d_call: .; clone_size: .; j_call: TRBJ1-2; cdr3_aa: CASSPQPLYGYTF; cdr3_nt: TGTGCCAGCAGTCCCCAGCCGCTCTATGGCTACACCTTC
v_call: TRBV7-8; d_call: .; clone_size: .; j_call: TRBJ1-2; cdr3_aa: CASSSWDAYTF; cdr3_nt: TGTGCCAGCAGCTCTTGGGACGCATACACCTTC
v_call: TRBV14; d_call: .; clone_size: .; j_call: TRBJ2-7; cdr3_aa: CASSRGGRGNSYEQYF; cdr3_nt: TGTGCCAGCAGCCGAGGGGGGCGGGGGAACTCCTACGAGCAGTACTTC
v_call: TRBV4-1; d_call: .; clone_size: few; j_call: TRBJ1-2; cdr3_aa: CASSQPQGRDYGYTF; cdr3_nt: TGCGCCAGCAGCCAACCACAGGGAAGAGATTATGGCTACACCTTC
v_call: TRBV20-1; d_call: .; clone_size: many; j_call: TRBJ2-7; cdr3_aa: CSARAGNEQYF; cdr3_nt: TGCAGTGCTAGAGCGGGCAACGAGCAGTACTTC
v_call: TRBV19; d_call: .; clone_size: .; j_call: TRBJ2-7; cdr3_aa: CASGRDTAPYEQYF; cdr3_nt: TGTGCCAGCGGACGGGACACTGCCCCCTACGAGCAGTACTTC
v_call: TRBV2; d_call: .; clone_size: .; j_call: TRBJ2-7; cdr3_aa: CASSLDSDWAYEQYF; cdr3_nt: TGTGCCAGCAGTCTAGACAGTGACTGGGCTTACGAGCAGTACTTC
v_call: TRBV11-2; d_call: .; clone_size: many; j_call: TRBJ2-5; cdr3_aa: CASSSRGAGKQETQYF; cdr3_nt: TGTGCCAGCAGCTCCCGGGGGGCCGGGAAGCAAGAGACCCAGTACTTC
v_call: TRBV7-2; d_call: .; clone_size: few; j_call: TRBJ2-3; cdr3_aa: CASSLEGVGLRDTQYF; cdr3_nt: TGTGCCAGCAGCTTAGAAGGGGTAGGGCTTAGAGATACGCAGTATTTT
v_call: TRBV19; d_call: TRBD1; clone_size: many; j_call: TRBJ1-1; cdr3_aa: CASSIPDRANTEAFF; cdr3_nt: TGTGCCAGTAGTATTCCCGACAGGGCGAACACTGAAGCTTTCTTT
v_call: TRBV2; d_call: .; clone_size: .; j_call: TRBJ2-7; cdr3_aa: CASSQEGRDEQYF; cdr3_nt: TGTGCCAGCAGCCAAGAGGGCAGGGACGAGCAGTACTTC
v_call: TRBV7-2; d_call: TRBD1; clone_size: many; j_call: TRBJ1-1; cdr3_aa: CASSTRTGTEAFF; cdr3_nt: TGTGCCAGCAGCACCCGGACAGGGACTGAAGCTTTCTTT
v_call: TRBV5-6; d_call: TRBD2; clone_size: few; j_call: TRBJ2-3; cdr3_aa: CASKKRETYTQYF; cdr3_nt: TGTGCCAGCAAAAAGCGGGAGACTTACACGCAGTATTTT
v_call: TRBV20-1; d_call: .; clone_size: .; j_call: TRBJ1-1; cdr3_aa: CSARDSKGGAAEAFF; cdr3_nt: TGCAGTGCTAGAGATTCGAAGGGGGGCGCCGCCGAAGCTTTCTTT
v_call: TRBV30; d_call: .; clone_size: few; j_call: TRBJ1-1; cdr3_aa: CAWSPNPNTEAFF; cdr3_nt: TGTGCCTGGAGTCCCAACCCGAACACTGAAGCTTTCTTT
v_call: TRBV20-1; d_call: .; clone_size: .; j_call: TRBJ1-2; cdr3_aa: CSATSLRDPEYYYGYTF; cdr3_nt: TGCAGTGCCACTTCATTGCGGGACCCAGAGTACTACTATGGCTACACCTTC